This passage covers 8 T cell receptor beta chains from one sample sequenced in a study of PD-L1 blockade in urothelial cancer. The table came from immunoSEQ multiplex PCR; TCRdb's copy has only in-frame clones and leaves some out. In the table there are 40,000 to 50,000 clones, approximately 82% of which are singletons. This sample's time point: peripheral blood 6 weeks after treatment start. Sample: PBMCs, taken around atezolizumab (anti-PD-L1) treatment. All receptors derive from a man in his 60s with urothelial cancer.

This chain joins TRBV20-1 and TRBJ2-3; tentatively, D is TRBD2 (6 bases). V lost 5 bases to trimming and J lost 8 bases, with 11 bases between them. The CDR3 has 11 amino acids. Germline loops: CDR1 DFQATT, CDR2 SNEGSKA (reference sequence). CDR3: CSAGDSGTQYF. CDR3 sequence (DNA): TGCAGTGCTGGGGACTCCGGTACGCAGTATTTT.

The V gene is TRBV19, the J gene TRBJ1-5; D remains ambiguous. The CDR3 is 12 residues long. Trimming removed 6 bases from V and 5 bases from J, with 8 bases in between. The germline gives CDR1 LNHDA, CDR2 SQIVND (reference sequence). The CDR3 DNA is TGTGCCAGTAGACACATGCATCAGCCCCAGCATTTT. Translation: CASRHMHQPQHF.

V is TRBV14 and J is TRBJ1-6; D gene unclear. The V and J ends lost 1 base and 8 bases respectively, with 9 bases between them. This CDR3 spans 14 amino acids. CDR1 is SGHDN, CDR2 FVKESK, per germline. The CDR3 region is CASSQGAFHSPLHF. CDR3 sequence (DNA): TGTGCCAGCAGCCAAGGGGCCTTTCATTCACCCCTCCACTTT.

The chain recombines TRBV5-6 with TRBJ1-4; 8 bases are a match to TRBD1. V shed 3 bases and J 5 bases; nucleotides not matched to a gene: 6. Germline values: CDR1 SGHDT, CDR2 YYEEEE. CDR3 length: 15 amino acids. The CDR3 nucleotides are TGTGCCAGCAGCTGGGGGGACAGGCCGAATGAAAAACTGTTTTTT. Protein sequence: CASSWGDRPNEKLFF.

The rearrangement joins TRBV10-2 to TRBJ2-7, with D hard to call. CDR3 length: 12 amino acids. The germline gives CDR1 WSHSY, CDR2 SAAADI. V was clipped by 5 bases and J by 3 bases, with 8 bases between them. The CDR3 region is CASSHIGYEQYF. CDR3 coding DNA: TGCGCCAGCAGTCATATCGGCTACGAGCAGTACTTC.

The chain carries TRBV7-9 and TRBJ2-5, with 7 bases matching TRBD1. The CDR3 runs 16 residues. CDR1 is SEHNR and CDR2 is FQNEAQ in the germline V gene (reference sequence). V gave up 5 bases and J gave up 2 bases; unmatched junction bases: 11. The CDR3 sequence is CASSQADRERQETQYF. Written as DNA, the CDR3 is TGTGCCAGCAGCCAAGCCGACAGGGAGAGGCAAGAGACCCAGTACTTC.

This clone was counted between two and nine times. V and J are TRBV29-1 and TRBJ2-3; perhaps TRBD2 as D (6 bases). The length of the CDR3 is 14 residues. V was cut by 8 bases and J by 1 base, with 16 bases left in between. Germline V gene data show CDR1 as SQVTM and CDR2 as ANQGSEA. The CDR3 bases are TGCAGCTCCGGGGGAGTCGCAGGCACAGATACGCAGTATTTT. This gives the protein CSSGGVAGTDTQYF.

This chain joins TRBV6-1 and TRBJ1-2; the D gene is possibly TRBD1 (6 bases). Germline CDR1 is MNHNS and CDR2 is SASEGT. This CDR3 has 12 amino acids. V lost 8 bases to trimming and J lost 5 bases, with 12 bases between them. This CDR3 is CASSRTDYGYTF. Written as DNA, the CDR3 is TGTGCCAGCTCCCGGACAGATTATGGCTACACCTTC.